Sequencing of this T cell receptor (beta chain) was carried out in a study of identical twins. General study points: Excess sharing between twins was weaker in beta out-of-frame sequences. Memory repertoires lacked the insertion deficit that abundant cord blood beta clonotypes showed.

Every sampled donor was Caucasian and healthy. One entry per CDR3 protein, called by TCRdb with MiXCR from the 5' RACE reads. The data show over 250,000 distinct CDR3 sequences, with 7.5% to 9.5% seen just once and approximately 7% held by the top ten. Regarding this clonotype: Its antigen is not known.

Trimming at V came to 5 bases and at J to 10 bases, leaving 12 bases not matched to a gene. In germline, CDR1 is SQVTM, CDR2 ANQGSEA. The CDR3 is 14 amino acids. The data also belong to a second study, concerning yellow fever vaccine responses in identical twins. This second study says: Twins' vaccine T cell responses reportedly seemed partly convergent and partly personalized.

The sample was CD8+ T cells sorted from blood. This sequence joins TRBV29-1 and TRBJ2-2, with TRBD2 matching 8 bases. This clonotype was sampled from a woman younger than 35 in good health. The CDR3 coding sequence is TGCAGCGTTTTGAGCGGGAGCGATCTGGTGGAGCTGTTTTTT. Its translation is CSVLSGSDLVELFF.